Listed here are 23 T cell receptor beta chains from one sample, sequenced in a study of shared clonotypes between healthy human individuals. Repertoires were generated with immunoSEQ multiplex PCR, while TCRdb's copy carries only in-frame clones and drops some. The data show about 2.3 million clones, more than 85% seen once. The sequencing input was naive CD4+ T cells from PBMCs. As to subset: CD45RA+ positively selected. These receptors originate from a man younger than 30 in good health. Some clones in this sample may be carry-over from other donors' samples.

The V call is TRBV9, the J call TRBJ2-2; D gene uncertain. Germline assignment: CDR1 SGDLS and CDR2 YYNGEE. V was cut by 5 bases and J by 2 bases, with 7 bases left in between. This CDR3 is built from 13 residues. The CDR3 nucleotides read TGTGCCAGCAGTACGACTAACACCGGGGAGCTGTTTTTT. Translated: CASSTTNTGELFF. The complete variable domain, with remaining parts taken from reference TRBV9 and TRBJ2-2, reads DSGVTQTPKHLITATGQRVTLRCSPRSGDLSVYWYQQSLDQGLQFLIQYYNGEERAKGNILERFSAQQFPDLHSELNLSSLELGDSALYFCASSTTNTGELFFGEGSRLTVL.

This rearrangement joins TRBV2 to TRBJ2-7, with 10 bases identical to TRBD1. Trimming cost V 8 bases and J 3 bases; bases outside gene matches: 7. This CDR3 is 14 amino acids long. The germline CDR1 and CDR2 sequences are SNHLY and FYNNEI. For the CDR3, the DNA is TGTGCCAGCGAGACCGGGACAGGGGACTACGAGCAGTACTTC. Translating gives CASETGTGDYEQYF.

The count of this clone is one. This chain uses TRBV13 with TRBJ2-2, with no clear D. Trimming removed 1 base at V and 0 bases at J, with 6 bases between. CDR3 length: 15 residues. CDR1 and CDR2 (germline): PRHDT, FYEKMQ (reference sequence). As DNA, the CDR3 is TGTGCCAGCAGCTTAGAACGGACGAACACCGGGGAGCTGTTTTTT. As protein: CASSLERTNTGELFF.

The sample holds one count of this clone. The V call is TRBV5-1, the J call TRBJ2-5, with D unclear. V shed 4 bases and J shed 5 bases, with 18 bases lying between them. CDR3 length: 15 amino acids. In germline, CDR1 is SGHRS, CDR2 YFSETQ. Here the CDR3 reads CASSRGFGSGETQYF. CDR3 nucleotide sequence: TGCGCCAGCAGCCGCGGCTTTGGTTCTGGGGAGACCCAGTACTTC.

This chain connects TRBV27 to TRBJ2-5; D is perhaps TRBD2 (5 bases). The V and J ends lost 1 base and 9 bases respectively, with 30 bases between them. Germline assignment: CDR1 MNHEY and CDR2 SMNVEV (reference sequence). The CDR3 contains 19 residues. CDR3 protein: CASSLLAPSNPSLRKPQYF. DNA of the CDR3: TGTGCCAGCAGTTTATTAGCGCCTTCAAACCCCAGTCTTCGCAAACCCCAGTACTTC.

This chain links TRBV5-1 with TRBJ2-1; 13 bases are a match to TRBD2. The CDR3 length is 20 residues. V was clipped by 0 bases and J by 7 bases; unmatched bases: 16. Germline CDR1 is SGHRS and CDR2 is YFSETQ. CDR3 coding DNA: TGCGCCAGCAGCTTGGTACCGGGACTAGCGGGAACTCCACCATTTAATGAGCAGTTCTTC. Translated, it gives CASSLVPGLAGTPPFNEQFF.

On this clone itself: The same CDR3 can be traced to other DNA sequences in this sample. This chain joins TRBV6-6 and TRBJ1-1; D is unclear. Trimming removed 0 bases from V and 1 base from J, with 6 bases in between. This CDR3 has 14 residues. Per the germline V gene, CDR1 is MNHNY and CDR2 is SVGAGI (reference sequence). CDR3 nucleotides: TGTGCCAGCAGTTACTCGAGACAGAACACTGAAGCTTTCTTT. This codes for CASSYSRQNTEAFF.

The chain combines TRBV28 with TRBJ1-1; 7 bases map to TRBD1. The CDR3 runs 16 residues. The germline CDR1 and CDR2 sequences are MDHEN and SYDVKM. After removal of 2 bases from V and 1 base from J, the junction contained 7 bases not matched to a gene. The CDR3 sequence: CASSLAAGGPNTEAFF. The CDR3 DNA follows: TGTGCCAGCAGTTTAGCGGCAGGGGGACCGAACACTGAAGCTTTCTTT. The full variable domain, rest sourced from reference TRBV28 and TRBJ1-1, is DVKVTQSSRYLVKRTGEKVFLECVQDMDHENMFWYRQDPGLGLRLIYFSYDVKMKEKGDIPEGYSVSREKKERFSLILESASTNQTSMYLCASSLAAGGPNTEAFFGQGTRLTVV.

The V and J genes are TRBV25-1 and TRBJ2-2, with D unresolved. Trimming took 7 bases from V and 4 from J, leaving 10 bases between them. The CDR3 covers 13 residues. CDR1 MGHDK and CDR2 SYGVNS come from the germline V gene. CDR3 DNA sequence: TGTGCCAGCAATGGTGACTTCACCGGGGAGCTGTTTTTT. Translating it yields CASNGDFTGELFF. Together with reference TRBV25-1 and TRBJ2-2, the CDR3 gives the full variable domain: EADIYQTPRYLVIGTGKKITLECSQTMGHDKMYWYQQDPGMELHLIHYSYGVNSTEKGDLSSESTVSRIRTEHFPLTLESARPSHTSQYLCASNGDFTGELFFGEGSRLTVL.

The chain has TRBV28 and TRBJ1-2; no clear D gene. The germline V and J ends were trimmed by 3 bases and 7 bases, with 15 bases remaining between them. This CDR3 has 14 residues. Germline V lookup: CDR1 MDHEN, CDR2 SYDVKM. The CDR3 DNA reads as TGTGCCAGCAGTTTTGGGGTTTCGCTCGCTGGCTACACCTTC. It codes for CASSFGVSLAGYTF.

The chain recombines TRBV27 with TRBJ1-1; D gene uncertain. Germline CDR1 MNHEY, CDR2 SMNVEV (reference sequence). The CDR3 sequence is 15 residues long. Trimming shortened V by 5 bases and J by 5 bases, and 18 bases separated the two germline ends. As DNA, the CDR3 is TGTGCCAGCAGTCGCCGGGCTAATTCGGGGACTGAAGCTTTCTTT. This sequence encodes CASSRRANSGTEAFF.

This chain connects TRBV7-3 to TRBJ2-3; TRBD1 might be the D (5 bases). The germline gives CDR1 SGHTA, CDR2 FQGTGA. The CDR3 runs 16 residues. V lost 5 bases, J lost 0 bases, and 15 bases lay in between. The CDR3 DNA reads as TGTGCCAGCAGCCGAGTCGGTGGGGCCAGCACAGATACGCAGTATTTT. Amino acids: CASSRVGGASTDTQYF. The complete variable domain, with remaining parts taken from reference TRBV7-3 and TRBJ2-3, reads GAGVSQTPSNKVTEKGKYVELRCDPISGHTALYWYRQSLGQGPEFLIYFQGTGAADDSGLPNDRFFAVRPEGSVSTLKIQRTERGDSAVYLCASSRVGGASTDTQYFGPGTRLTVL.

This chain links TRBV28 with TRBJ1-5; 11 bases match TRBD1. CDR1 and CDR2 (germline): MDHEN, SYDVKM. CDR3 size: 15 residues. The V gene end was trimmed by 6 bases and the J gene end by 5 bases; junction bases not matched to a gene: 6. The CDR3 spells CASSPGTGGHQPQHF. Here the CDR3 DNA reads TGTGCCAGCAGCCCAGGGACAGGGGGACATCAGCCCCAGCATTTT.

The chain carries TRBV6-6 and TRBJ1-1, with 8 bases aligning to TRBD1. Germline V gene data show CDR1 as MNHNY and CDR2 as SVGAGI (reference sequence). Trimming took 8 bases from V and 3 from J; bases not matched to a gene: 2. CDR3 length equals 12 residues. The CDR3 region has the DNA TGTGCCAGCGGACAGGGCTACACTGAAGCTTTCTTT. Protein product: CASGQGYTEAFF.

As to this clone: Other DNA sequences in the same sample also yield this CDR3. The V call is TRBV7-3, the J call TRBJ1-1; the D gene is possibly TRBD1 (5 bases). V shed 5 bases and J shed 3 bases, with 13 bases lying between them. CDR1 is SGHTA, CDR2 FQGTGA, per germline. The CDR3 is made up of 14 amino acids. The CDR3 DNA is TGTGCCAGCAGCCCAACGGGGGGAGACACTGAAGCTTTCTTT. Amino acid sequence: CASSPTGGDTEAFF. The full variable domain, rest sourced from reference TRBV7-3 and TRBJ1-1, is GAGVSQTPSNKVTEKGKYVELRCDPISGHTALYWYRQSLGQGPEFLIYFQGTGAADDSGLPNDRFFAVRPEGSVSTLKIQRTERGDSAVYLCASSPTGGDTEAFFGQGTRLTVV.

This chain uses TRBV11-3 with TRBJ2-7, with TRBD1 identical over 8 bases. V shed 6 bases, J shed 6 bases, and the junction held 4 bases outside the gene matches. Germline CDR1 and CDR2: SGHNT and YENEEA. This CDR3 comprises 12 residues. The CDR3 here is CASSTGGSEQYF. The CDR3 DNA follows: TGTGCCAGCAGTACAGGGGGTAGCGAGCAGTACTTC.

The chain has TRBV29-1 and TRBJ2-7; a possible D gene is TRBD1 (6 bases). Looked up from germline, CDR1 is SQVTM and CDR2 is ANQGSEA. The V gene lost 4 bases and the J gene lost 6 bases, with 16 bases spanning the gap. This CDR3 is built from 13 residues. CDR3 DNA: TGCAGCGTTGTGCAGGGGCGAATTTCCGAGCAGTACTTC. Its translation is CSVVQGRISEQYF.

The rearrangement joins TRBV7-2 to TRBJ1-1; D unclear. V was shortened by 5 bases and J by 0 bases, with 16 bases between the two germline ends. The CDR3 runs to 16 residues. Germline assignment: CDR1 SGHTA and CDR2 FQGNSA. The CDR3 sequence: CASSPLPLGMNTEAFF. Written as DNA, the CDR3 is TGTGCCAGCAGCCCTCTTCCGCTGGGAATGAACACTGAAGCTTTCTTT.

The chain combines TRBV30 with TRBJ2-3; the D is unclear. V was clipped by 4 bases and J by 1 base, with 9 bases between them. Germline CDR1 reads GTSNPN; CDR2 reads SVGIG (reference sequence). The CDR3 spans 13 residues. CDR3 amino acids: CAWTQPGTDTQYF. CDR3 sequence (DNA): TGTGCCTGGACCCAGCCTGGCACAGATACGCAGTATTTT.

The chain uses TRBV7-8 and TRBJ1-2; 9 bases map to TRBD1. This CDR3 contains 14 residues. CDR1 SGHVS and CDR2 FQNEAQ come from the germline V gene. V was pared by 5 bases and J by 7 bases, with 8 bases of the junction left unmatched. This CDR3 reads CASSQTTGGVGYTF. In DNA, the CDR3 is TGTGCCAGCAGCCAGACGACAGGGGGGGTTGGCTACACCTTC.

The V and J genes are TRBV4-1 and TRBJ2-1; tentative D call: TRBD2 (5 bases). With 0 bases removed from V and 8 bases from J, the gap between germline ends came to 14 bases. The CDR3 length is 15 residues. Germline CDR1 and CDR2: MGHRA and YSYEKL. The CDR3 spells CASSQDRSGNDEQFF. The CDR3 bases are TGCGCCAGCAGCCAAGATAGGTCCGGGAACGATGAGCAGTTCTTC.

The chain employs TRBV28 and TRBJ1-1; D uncertain. The germline CDR1 and CDR2 sequences are MDHEN and SYDVKM. The length of the CDR3 is 12 residues. V shed 6 bases and J shed 14 bases, with 19 bases lying between them. For the CDR3, the DNA is TGTGCCAGCAGACTACCCGAGAGGGCTGAATTCTTT. It translates to CASRLPERAEFF.

The rearrangement uses TRBV4-2 and TRBJ2-7; TRBD1 matches at 7 bases. CDR3 size: 14 residues. V was clipped by 2 bases and J by 4 bases; unmatched bases: 5. Germline V CDR1 and CDR2: LGHNA, YNFKEQ. CDR3 bases: TGTGCCAGCAGCCAAACCGGGACAGATTACGAGCAGTACTTC. Translating it yields CASSQTGTDYEQYF.